The sequence of this T cell receptor (beta chain) was determined in a study of cytomegalovirus exposure and HLA in healthy donors. The PCR had 60 Vbeta and 13 Jbeta primers. Using immunoSEQ multiplex PCR, the repertoire was profiled, and TCRdb retains in-frame clones only, with some absent. Of roughly 160,000 clones detected, around four fifths appear once; the ten largest clones hold roughly 10%. This CDR3 has 13 amino acids. Germline V gene data show CDR1 as MNHNS and CDR2 as SASEGT. The V end was cut by 3 bases, the J end by 2 bases, with 7 bases between. This chain uses TRBV6-1 with TRBJ2-5; unclear D gene. The sequencing sample was made of PBMCs. This clonotype was sampled from a man aged 45 to 65 in good health and CMV-seropositive. CDR3 residues: CASSEGFQETQYF. CDR3 in DNA: TGTGCCAGCAGTGAGGGCTTTCAAGAGACCCAGTACTTC.